This T cell receptor beta chain was captured by sequencing in a study of OX40 agonist ivuxolimab in advanced cancers. Study context: Eligibility rules accepted prior anti-PD-1, anti-PD-L1 or anti-CTLA-4 therapy, and approximately 40% had some.

Germline assignment: CDR1 SGHRS and CDR2 YFSETQ. Trimming cost V 1 base and J 2 bases; bases outside gene matches: 7. This CDR3 is built from 17 residues. The study sampled blood at baseline, cycle 4 day 1, and cycle 7 day 1. This table comes from immunoSEQ multiplex PCR, and its TCRdb copy is limited to in-frame clones, with some not included. The sample consists of 40,000 to 60,000 clones, about 90% of them appearing once. This clone is labeled as medium-sized (0.01 to 0.1%). V is TRBV5-1 and J is TRBJ2-5, with 11 bases that match TRBD2. The material sequenced was CD4+ or CD8+ T cells sorted from blood, taken in a trial of the OX40 agonist ivuxolimab. This clonotype was sampled from an adult with an advanced solid tumor such as melanoma, head and neck, liver or kidney cancer. CDR3 in amino acids: CASSLSLAGGSQETQYF. As DNA, the CDR3 is TGCGCCAGCAGCTTGAGCCTAGCGGGGGGATCTCAAGAGACCCAGTACTTC.